The 6 T cell receptor beta chains below come from one sample, sequenced in a study of graft-versus-host responses after intestinal transplantation. Antigens for these TCRs are unknown. TCRdb's copy holds only in-frame clones and misses some; the assay was immunoSEQ multiplex PCR. The table lists 90,000 to 120,000 clones, 80% to 90% of them singletons. The sequencing here drew on unstimulated CD4+ T cells sorted from spleen or lymph node cells, taken before transplant. Every receptor here comes from a human donor who was the organ donor for an intestinal transplant.

The chain joins TRBV2 to TRBJ1-6; 11 bases map to TRBD1. V shed 3 bases and J 10 bases; nucleotides not matched to a gene: 5. This CDR3 is 15 amino acids long. CDR1 and CDR2 from the germline V gene are SNHLY and FYNNEI. CDR3 sequence (DNA): TGTGCCAGCAGTGAGCTGGGACAGGGGGGATCACCCCTCCACTTT. Amino acids: CASSELGQGGSPLHF.

The chain recombines TRBV5-1 with TRBJ1-5, with D tentatively TRBD1 (6 bases). This CDR3 contains 14 residues. Germline V gives CDR1 SGHRS, CDR2 YFSETQ. V was clipped by 4 bases and J by 1 base, with 9 bases between them. This CDR3 reads CASSIGGSNQPQHF. The CDR3 DNA sequence: TGCGCCAGCAGCATAGGGGGAAGCAATCAGCCCCAGCATTTT. Full variable domain (missing parts from reference TRBV5-1 and TRBJ1-5): KAGVTQTPRYLIKTRGQQVTLSCSPISGHRSVSWYQQTPGQGLQFLFEYFSETQRNKGNFPGRFSGRQFSNSRSEMNVSTLELGDSALYLCASSIGGSNQPQHFGDGTRLSIL.

V is TRBV5-4 and J is TRBJ2-3; D is uncertain. Trimming pared 3 bases from V and 0 bases from J, leaving 8 bases between. CDR1 is SGHNT, CDR2 YYREEE, per germline (reference sequence). The CDR3 runs to 14 residues. CDR3 DNA sequence: TGTGCCAGCAGCTCTAAGATGAGCACAGATACGCAGTATTTT. It specifies CASSSKMSTDTQYF.

The chain employs TRBV18 and TRBJ2-3; a possible D gene is TRBD1 (5 bases). Trimming shortened V by 1 base and J by 2 bases, and 10 bases separated the two germline ends. The length of the CDR3 is 15 residues. The V gene's germline CDR1 is KGHSH and CDR2 LQKENI. CDR3 residues: CASSPQTVYTDTQYF. CDR3 nucleotides: TGTGCCAGCTCACCACAGACAGTTTACACAGATACGCAGTATTTT.

This chain connects TRBV5-1 to TRBJ2-3; 8 nucleotides align to TRBD2. The V gene's germline CDR1 is SGHRS and CDR2 YFSETQ. The ends lost 3 bases at V and 3 bases at J; junction bases unmatched: 6. The CDR3 runs to 15 residues. The CDR3 spells CASSWSGRETDTQYF. The CDR3 coding sequence is TGCGCCAGCAGCTGGAGCGGGAGAGAGACAGATACGCAGTATTTT.

The genes are TRBV6-5 and TRBJ1-1, with D perhaps TRBD1 (6 bases). The V end was cut by 2 bases, the J end by 7 bases, with 11 bases between. CDR3 length: 13 amino acids. In germline, CDR1 is MNHEY, CDR2 SVGAGI. CDR3 protein: CASSYRTDGEAFF. CDR3 nucleotides: TGTGCCAGCAGTTACCGGACAGACGGTGAAGCTTTCTTT.